The 28 T cell receptor beta chains given below trace back to one sample, sequenced in a study of CD8+CD57+ T cells in acquired aplastic anemia. Profiling of TCR beta VDJ combinations and CDR3 sequences used genomic DNA as template. In TCRdb, the reads were re-called with MiXCR into one record per CDR3 protein. The data contain roughly 150,000 distinct CDR3 sequences, approximately 40% of them singletons. Material for sequencing was sorted CD4+, CD8+, or CD8+CD57+ T cells (not recorded which) from PBMCs. These receptors were taken from a human donor in good health.

This clonotype was seen ten or more times. This chain connects TRBV12-3 or TRBV12-4 to TRBJ1-4; 7 nucleotides match TRBD1. CDR3 length: 14 residues. V lost 5 bases to trimming and J lost 8 bases; unmatched junction nucleotides: 8. This CDR3 reads CASSPGRGGEKLFF. CDR3 coding DNA: TGTGCCAGCAGTCCAGGCAGGGGGGGAGAAAAACTGTTTTTT.

This clonotype was observed at least ten times. The gene calls are TRBV20-1 and TRBJ2-3; D not certain. CDR1 and CDR2 (germline): DFQATT, SNEGSKA (reference sequence). Trimming removed 3 bases at V and 6 bases at J, with 13 bases between. The CDR3 is made up of 13 amino acids. In nucleotides, the CDR3 is TGCAGTGCTAGTGGGGTTGACTGGGATACGCAGTATTTT. This gives the protein CSASGVDWDTQYF.

Regarding this clonotype: This may stem from a read error, because a much larger clone lies one nucleotide away. The J gene is TRBJ1-1, the V gene TRBV7-9; D gene uncertain. The CDR3 runs to 12 residues. Germline loops: CDR1 SEHNR, CDR2 FQNEAQ (reference sequence). This CDR3 reads CASTTLGTETFF. The CDR3 coding sequence is TGTGCCAGCACCACCCTGGGTACTGAAACTTTCTTT.

This clonotype occurred a few times. V gene TRBV11-2 combines with J gene TRBJ1-4, with D unclear. The germline V gene encodes CDR1 SGHAT and CDR2 FQNNGV. Deletions cut 2 bases from V and 6 bases from J, with 25 bases between. The CDR3 runs 19 residues. In DNA, the CDR3 is TGTGCCAGCAGCTTACGAGCTACGGGTCCCCGCCGGAGGTATGAAAAACTGTTTTTT. This sequence encodes CASSLRATGPRRRYEKLFF.

This clonotype has a single count. A much more abundant neighbour one base away suggests this may be a read error. This chain joins TRBV9 and TRBJ2-2, with 7 bases identical to TRBD2. Germline CDR1 and CDR2: SGDLS and YYNGEE. The CDR3 is 16 residues long. The CDR3 region has the DNA TGTGCCTGCAGCGCCCGAGCGGGACTTAACACCGGGGAGCTGTTTTTT. This sequence encodes CACSARAGLNTGELFF.

This clonotype was observed at least ten times. This chain uses TRBV19 with TRBJ2-5, with 8 bases fitting TRBD2. V shed 4 bases and J 1 base; nucleotides not matched to a gene: 2. The CDR3 sequence is 14 residues long. CDR1 and CDR2 (germline): LNHDA, SQIVND (reference sequence). As DNA, the CDR3 is TGTGCCAGTAGTAGAACTAGCGGCCAAGAGACCCAGTACTTC. Translation: CASSRTSGQETQYF.

This clonotype was seen repeatedly, ten times or more. The V gene is TRBV10-3, the J gene TRBJ2-6; D possibly corresponds to TRBD2 (5 bases). From germline, CDR1 is ENHRY and CDR2 SYGVKD. The CDR3 totals 13 residues. V dropped 8 bases and J dropped 1 base, with 6 bases sitting between them. The CDR3 protein is CAISGSGANVLTF. The CDR3 region has the DNA TGTGCCATCTCGGGGTCTGGGGCCAACGTCCTGACTTTC.

V is TRBV30 and J is TRBJ1-2; unclear D gene. This CDR3 comprises 12 residues. V lost 2 bases and J 0 bases, leaving 4 bases between the germline ends. Germline V gene lookup returns CDR1 GTSNPN and CDR2 SVGIG (reference sequence). The CDR3, as DNA: TGTGCCTGGAGTTCGTCTAACTATGGCTACACCTTC. As protein: CAWSSSNYGYTF.

In DNA form, the CDR3 reads TGCGCCAGCAGCCAAGATTACAATCAGCCCCAGCATTTT. Protein sequence: CASSQDYNQPQHF. This rearrangement joins TRBV4-1 to TRBJ1-5, with D hard to call. V lost 0 bases and J lost 3, with 3 bases in between. The V gene's germline CDR1 is MGHRA and CDR2 YSYEKL. This CDR3 has 13 amino acids.

This clonotype was counted only a few times. A much larger clone is a single base away; this may be a read error. This chain connects TRBV5-6 to TRBJ2-7, with 7 bases lining up with TRBD2. CDR3 length: 15 amino acids. Germline values: CDR1 SGHDT, CDR2 YYEEEE. The CDR3: CASSGYWGGQEEQHF. The CDR3, as DNA: TGTGCCAGCAGCGGATATTGGGGAGGGCAGGAGGAGCAGCACTTC. The variable domain in full, completed from reference TRBV5-6 and TRBJ2-7, reads DAGVTQSPTHLIKTRGQQVTLRCSPKSGHDTVSWYQQALGQGPQFIFQYYEEEERQRGNFPDRFSGHQFPNYSSELNVNALLLGDSALYLCASSGYWGGQEEQHFGPGTRLTVT.

A word on this clonotype: The CDR3 does not close with the conserved phenylalanine or tryptophan, likely indicating a read error. The chain links TRBV10-3 to TRBJ1-6; 7 nucleotides match TRBD1. CDR1 and CDR2 from the germline V gene are ENHRY and SYGVKD. The CDR3 covers 18 residues. J was trimmed by 2 bases and V by 5 bases; bases with no gene match: 12. CDR3 amino acids: CAISPGTASRAYNSPLHL. For the CDR3, the DNA is TGTGCCATCAGTCCCGGGACAGCCTCTAGGGCCTATAATTCACCCCTCCACCTT.

This chain joins TRBV29-1 and TRBJ1-1, with 9 bases aligning to TRBD1. The CDR3 is made up of 17 amino acids. With V trimmed by 1 base and J by 5 bases, 14 bases remained unmatched. Germline CDR1 reads SQVTM; CDR2 reads ANQGSEA. CDR3 DNA sequence: TGCAGCGTTGAAGTCCGGGGGGACAGGGAAGGGAAAACTGAAGCTTTCTTT. This gives the protein CSVEVRGDREGKTEAFF.

The V call is TRBV24-1, the J call TRBJ2-3; either TRBD1 or TRBD2 may supply D (6 bases each). The germline V gene encodes CDR1 KGHDR and CDR2 SFDVKD. V was trimmed by 5 bases and J by 3 bases, leaving 14 bases between them. This CDR3 contains 15 residues. The CDR3 DNA reads as TGTGCCACCAGTGGAGGCCCGGGGGCGACAGATACGCAGTATTTT. Translating gives CATSGGPGATDTQYF.

This clonotype was seen only a few times. The rearrangement joins TRBV27 to TRBJ2-7; 8 bases agree with TRBD2. The CDR3 extends over 14 amino acids. Germline-derived CDR1 and CDR2 are MNHEY and SMNVEV (reference sequence). J lost 5 bases, V lost 6 bases, and 9 bases had no gene match. In DNA, the CDR3 is TGTGCCAGCAGCCCCTGGACTAGCCCCCACGAGCAGTACTTC. Its translation: CASSPWTSPHEQYF.

In this sample, this clonotype turned up once. The CDR3: CASSSDYNEQFF. CDR3 sequence (DNA): TGTGCCAGCAGTTCTGACTACAATGAGCAGTTCTTC. The rearrangement links TRBV12-3 or TRBV12-4 to TRBJ2-1, with D unresolved. The CDR3 consists of 12 residues. V was trimmed by 4 bases and J by 3 bases, leaving 4 bases between them.

This clonotype was picked up a small number of times. The chain's CDR3 is CSVAGTGTYGYTF. CDR3 nucleotide sequence: TGCAGCGTGGCCGGGACAGGGACGTATGGCTACACCTTC. The chain recombines TRBV29-1 with TRBJ1-2; 9 nucleotides align to TRBD1. CDR1 and CDR2 from the germline V gene are SQVTM and ANQGSEA. V was clipped by 6 bases and J by 5 bases; unmatched bases: 7. CDR3 length: 13 amino acids.

The chain employs TRBV20-1 and TRBJ2-3, with TRBD2 identical over 9 bases. The germline CDR1 and CDR2 sequences are DFQATT and SNEGSKA (reference sequence). With V trimmed by 1 base and J by 4 bases, 3 bases remained unmatched. The length of the CDR3 is 14 residues. The CDR3 region is CSARGSGGSDTQYF. The CDR3 region has the DNA TGCAGTGCTAGAGGTAGCGGGGGTTCAGATACGCAGTATTTT.

With respect to this clonotype: One end of the junction varies from germline; a read error may be responsible. This chain links TRBV6-1 with TRBJ2-2; 7 positions agree with TRBD2. The germline CDR1 and CDR2 sequences are MNHNS and SASEGT. The CDR3 is 16 residues long. The CDR3 is CASSRKASGTTEELFF. The CDR3 nucleotides read TGTGCCAGCAGTCGGAAGGCTAGCGGAACCACCGAGGAGCTGTTTTTT.

At least ten counts were recorded for this clonotype. CDR3: CASSLGSNSGNTIYF. In nucleotides, the CDR3 is TGCGCCAGCAGCTTGGGCAGCAACTCTGGAAACACCATATATTTT. The rearrangement uses TRBV5-1 and TRBJ1-3; D uncertain. This CDR3 is built from 15 residues. Trimming took off 0 bases at V and 0 bases at J, with 7 bases between the two ends. Germline V gene lookup returns CDR1 SGHRS and CDR2 YFSETQ.

This clonotype appeared many times. This chain links TRBV6-1 with TRBJ2-7; no firm D call. V lost 6 bases and J 0 bases, leaving 6 bases between the germline ends. The CDR3 is 12 amino acids. Germline loops: CDR1 MNHNS, CDR2 SASEGT. CDR3 nucleotides: TGTGCCAGCAGAGATAGCTCCTACGAGCAGTACTTC. It translates to CASRDSSYEQYF.

In nucleotides, the CDR3 is TGTGCCAGTAGTATTGAGCCCAGACAGAACACTGAAGCTTTCTTT. Translating it yields CASSIEPRQNTEAFF. V gene TRBV19 combines with J gene TRBJ1-1; D uncertain. This CDR3 has 15 residues. V shed 3 bases and J shed 1 base, with 12 bases lying between them. Germline loops: CDR1 LNHDA, CDR2 SQIVND (reference sequence). The complete variable domain, with remaining parts taken from reference TRBV19 and TRBJ1-1, reads DGGITQSPKYLFRKEGQNVTLSCEQNLNHDAMYWYRQDPGQGLRLIYYSQIVNDFQKGDIAEGYSVSREKKESFPLTVTSAQKNPTAFYLCASSIEPRQNTEAFFGQGTRLTVV.

This clonotype was counted only a few times. The J gene is TRBJ1-2, the V gene TRBV4-1; 11 bases line up with TRBD1. V gave up 1 base and J gave up 8 bases; unmatched junction bases: 6. CDR1 and CDR2 from the germline V gene are MGHRA and YSYEKL. CDR3 length: 15 residues. The CDR3 region is CASSQGGQGAFGYTF. CDR3 in DNA: TGCGCCAGCAGCCAAGGCGGACAGGGGGCTTTCGGCTACACCTTC.

V is TRBV7-2 and J is TRBJ1-2, with TRBD1 identical over 7 bases. Germline V gene lookup returns CDR1 SGHTA and CDR2 FQGNSA. J lost 6 bases, V lost 4 bases, and 11 bases had no gene match. CDR3 size: 15 residues. The CDR3 nucleotides are TGTGCCAGCAGCTCGGGCCTCAGGGGGGTCGATGGCTACACCTTC. Translation gives CASSSGLRGVDGYTF.

Regarding this clonotype: A much larger clonotype is one base distant, so this may be a read error. The chain couples TRBV5-1 to TRBJ1-2; no firm D call. This CDR3 spans 14 amino acids. The germline gives CDR1 SGHRS, CDR2 YFSETQ. Trimming removed 3 bases from V and 5 bases from J, with 14 bases in between. The CDR3 region has the DNA TGCGCCAGCAGCTCGGTGGGAGACAAGTATGGCTACACCTTC. Protein: CASSSVGDKYGYTF.

This clonotype was recorded a few times. The chain uses TRBV20-1 and TRBJ2-7; possibly TRBD1 or TRBD2 for D (5 bases each). Germline CDR1 DFQATT, CDR2 SNEGSKA (reference sequence). The CDR3 spans 13 residues. V was cut by 3 bases and J by 2 bases, with 11 bases left in between. DNA of the CDR3: TGCAGTGCTAGTTCTGGGACCGCCTACGAGCAGTACTTC. Amino acids: CSASSGTAYEQYF.

There are many counts of this clonotype. The chain carries TRBV6-5 and TRBJ1-5; D not certain. Deletions cut 7 bases from V and 1 base from J, with 8 bases between. The CDR3 extends over 13 amino acids. CDR1 is MNHEY and CDR2 is SVGAGI in the germline V gene. Here the CDR3 DNA reads TGTGCCAGCACCGACCGGAGCAATCAGCCCCAGCATTTT. Amino acid sequence: CASTDRSNQPQHF.

This clonotype was recorded at least ten times. This rearrangement joins TRBV10-2 to TRBJ2-1; 8 bases align to TRBD1. The V segment lost 2 bases and the J segment 6 bases; nucleotides outside the gene matches: 6. Germline V gene lookup returns CDR1 WSHSY and CDR2 SAAADI. There are 15 residues in the CDR3. The CDR3 region is CASSEPGQVGNEQFF. The CDR3 bases are TGCGCCAGCAGTGAGCCGGGACAGGTCGGCAATGAGCAGTTCTTC.

This clonotype was picked up many times. The rearrangement uses TRBV9 and TRBJ1-1; D gene uncertain. The CDR3 sequence is 14 residues long. Germline CDR1 and CDR2: SGDLS and YYNGEE. Trimming shortened V by 1 base and J by 3 bases, and 10 bases separated the two germline ends. In DNA, the CDR3 is TGTGCCAGCAGCGTAAGCCAAACGTACACTGAAGCTTTCTTT. It translates to CASSVSQTYTEAFF.